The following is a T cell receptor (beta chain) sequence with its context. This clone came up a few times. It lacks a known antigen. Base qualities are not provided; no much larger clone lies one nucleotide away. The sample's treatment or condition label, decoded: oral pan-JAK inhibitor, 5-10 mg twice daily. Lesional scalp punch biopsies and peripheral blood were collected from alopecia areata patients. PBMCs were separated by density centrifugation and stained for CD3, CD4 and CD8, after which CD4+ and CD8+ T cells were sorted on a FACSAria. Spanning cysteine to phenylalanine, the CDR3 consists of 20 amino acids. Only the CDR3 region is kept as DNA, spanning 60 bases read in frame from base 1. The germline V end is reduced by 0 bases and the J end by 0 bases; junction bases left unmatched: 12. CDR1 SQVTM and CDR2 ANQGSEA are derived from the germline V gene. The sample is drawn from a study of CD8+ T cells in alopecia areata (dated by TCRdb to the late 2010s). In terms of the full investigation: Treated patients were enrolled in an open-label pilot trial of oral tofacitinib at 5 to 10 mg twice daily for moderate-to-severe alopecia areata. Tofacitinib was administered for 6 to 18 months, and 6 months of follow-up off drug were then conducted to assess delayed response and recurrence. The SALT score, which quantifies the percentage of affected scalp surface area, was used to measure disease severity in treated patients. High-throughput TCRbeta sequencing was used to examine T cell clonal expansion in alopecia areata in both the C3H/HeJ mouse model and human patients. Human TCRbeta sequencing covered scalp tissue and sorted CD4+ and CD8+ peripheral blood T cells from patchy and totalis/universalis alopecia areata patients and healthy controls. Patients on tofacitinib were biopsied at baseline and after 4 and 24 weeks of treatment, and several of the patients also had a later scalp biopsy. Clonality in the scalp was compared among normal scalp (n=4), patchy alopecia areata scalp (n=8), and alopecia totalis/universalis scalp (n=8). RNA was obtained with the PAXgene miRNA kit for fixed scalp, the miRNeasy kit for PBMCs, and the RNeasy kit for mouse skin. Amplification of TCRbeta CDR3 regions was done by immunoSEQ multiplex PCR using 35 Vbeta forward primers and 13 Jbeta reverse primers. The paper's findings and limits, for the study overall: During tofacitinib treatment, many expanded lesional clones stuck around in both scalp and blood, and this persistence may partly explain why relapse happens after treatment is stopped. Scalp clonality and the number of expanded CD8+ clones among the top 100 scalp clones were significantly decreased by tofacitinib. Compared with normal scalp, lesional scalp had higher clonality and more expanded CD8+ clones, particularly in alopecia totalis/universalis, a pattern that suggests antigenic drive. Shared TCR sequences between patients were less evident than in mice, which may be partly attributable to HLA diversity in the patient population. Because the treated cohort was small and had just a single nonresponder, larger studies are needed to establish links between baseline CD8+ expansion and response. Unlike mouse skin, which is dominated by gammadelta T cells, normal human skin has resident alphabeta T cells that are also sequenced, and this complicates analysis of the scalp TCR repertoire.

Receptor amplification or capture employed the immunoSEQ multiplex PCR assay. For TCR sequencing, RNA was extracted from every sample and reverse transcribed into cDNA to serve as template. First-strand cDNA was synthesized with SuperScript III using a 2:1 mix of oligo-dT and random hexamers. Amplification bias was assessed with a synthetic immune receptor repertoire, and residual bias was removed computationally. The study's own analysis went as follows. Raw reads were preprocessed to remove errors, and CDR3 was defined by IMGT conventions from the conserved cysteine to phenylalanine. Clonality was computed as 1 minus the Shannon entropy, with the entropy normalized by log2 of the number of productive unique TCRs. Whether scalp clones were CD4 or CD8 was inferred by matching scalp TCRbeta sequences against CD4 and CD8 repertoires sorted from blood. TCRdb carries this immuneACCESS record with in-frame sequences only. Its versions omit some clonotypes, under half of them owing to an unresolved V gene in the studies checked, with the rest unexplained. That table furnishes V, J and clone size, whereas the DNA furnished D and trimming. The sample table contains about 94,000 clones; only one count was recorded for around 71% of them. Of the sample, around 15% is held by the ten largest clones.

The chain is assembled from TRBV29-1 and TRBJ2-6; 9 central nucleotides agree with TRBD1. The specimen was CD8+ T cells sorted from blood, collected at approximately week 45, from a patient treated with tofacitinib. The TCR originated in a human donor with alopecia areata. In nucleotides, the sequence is TGCAGCGTTGAAGATCGGCCGCCGGGACAGGGTAGCTCTGGGGCCAACGTCCTGACTTTC. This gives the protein CSVEDRPPGQGSSGANVLTF.